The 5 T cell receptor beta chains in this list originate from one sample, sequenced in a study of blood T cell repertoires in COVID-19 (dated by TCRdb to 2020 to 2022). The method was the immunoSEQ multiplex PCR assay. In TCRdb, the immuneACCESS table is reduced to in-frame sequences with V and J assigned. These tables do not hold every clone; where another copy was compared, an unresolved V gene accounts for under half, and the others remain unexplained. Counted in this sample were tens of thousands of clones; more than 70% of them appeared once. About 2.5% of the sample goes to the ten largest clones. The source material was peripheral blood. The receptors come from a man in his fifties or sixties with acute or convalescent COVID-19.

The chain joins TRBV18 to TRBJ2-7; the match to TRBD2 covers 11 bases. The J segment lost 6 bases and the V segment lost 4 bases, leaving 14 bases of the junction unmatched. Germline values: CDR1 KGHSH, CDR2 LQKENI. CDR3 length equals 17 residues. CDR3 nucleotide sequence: TGTGCCAGCTCACTTACACTTAGCGGGAGGGCTCCCCCCGAGCAGTACTTC. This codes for CASSLTLSGRAPPEQYF.

CDR3 DNA: TGTGCCAGCAGCTTAGCGACAGGGATCGTCACTGAAGCTTTCTTT. Translated, it gives CASSLATGIVTEAFF. V usage is TRBV7-8 and J usage is TRBJ1-1; 7 bases map to TRBD1. Losses at the gene ends were 0 bases for V and 4 bases for J; bases not matched to a gene: 5. The CDR3 has 15 amino acids. The V gene's germline CDR1 is SGHVS and CDR2 FQNEAQ.

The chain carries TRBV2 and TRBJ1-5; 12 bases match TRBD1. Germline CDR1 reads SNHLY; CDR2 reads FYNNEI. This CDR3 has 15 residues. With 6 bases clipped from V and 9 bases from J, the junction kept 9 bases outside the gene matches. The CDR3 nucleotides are TGTGCCAGCAGACAGGGGACAGGGGGCGAAACGCCCCAGCATTTT. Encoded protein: CASRQGTGGETPQHF.

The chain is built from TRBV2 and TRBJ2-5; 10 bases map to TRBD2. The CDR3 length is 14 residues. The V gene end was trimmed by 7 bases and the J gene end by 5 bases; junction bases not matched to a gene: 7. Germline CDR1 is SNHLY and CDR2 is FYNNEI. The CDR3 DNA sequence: TGTGCCAGCACTGGACTAGCGGTCGTCGAGACCCAGTACTTC. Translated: CASTGLAVVETQYF.

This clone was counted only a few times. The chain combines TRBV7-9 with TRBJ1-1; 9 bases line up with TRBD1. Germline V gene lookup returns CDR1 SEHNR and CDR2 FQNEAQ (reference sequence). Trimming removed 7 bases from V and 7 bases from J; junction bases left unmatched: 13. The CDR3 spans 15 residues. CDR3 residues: CASNFPGQGSIEAFF. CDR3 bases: TGTGCCAGCAACTTTCCGGGACAGGGAAGCATTGAAGCTTTCTTT.